These T cell receptor beta chains were read from a single sample in a study of blood T cell repertoires in COVID-19. Libraries were prepared by immunoSEQ multiplex PCR; TCRdb keeps only in-frame clonotypes and omits some of them. The sample yields 150,000 to 200,000 clones, about 80% seen once. The specimen was PBMCs or T cells enriched from blood (not recorded which). These receptors originate from a middle-aged man who had recovered from COVID-19. Both conserved end residues are part of each CDR3. D genes are given only for firm matches. Where a row states a size, it is once, few, many or the class of an expanded clone; other rows omit it.

d_gene,abundance,v_gene,j_gene,CDR3nt,CDR3aa
NA,NA,TRBV6-5,TRBJ1-2,TGTGCCAGCACTTATTACCTACAGGGCGGCTACACCTTC,CASTYYLQGGYTF
TRBD1,NA,TRBV9,TRBJ2-7,TGTGCCAGCAGCGGCGCAGGACAGGAACCCGAGCAGTACTTC,CASSGAGQEPEQYF
NA,once,TRBV6-2/TRBV6-3,TRBJ1-2,TGTGCCAGCAGTTACGGGGCAGACTATGGCTACACCTTC,CASSYGADYGYTF
NA,medium-sized,TRBV7-8,TRBJ2-5,TGTGCCAGCAGCTTATTTCAGGGCCCCTCAGAGACCCAGTACTTC,CASSLFQGPSETQYF
NA,NA,TRBV2,TRBJ2-7,TGTGCCAGCAGTGAAGGTGCAGGGCGTGTGTACGAGCAGTACTTC,CASSEGAGRVYEQYF
NA,NA,TRBV3-1/TRBV3-2,TRBJ2-5,TGTGCCAGTAAGCCGGACGGGAACCAAGAGACCCAGTACTTC,CASKPDGNQETQYF
TRBD1,NA,TRBV19,TRBJ2-7,TGTGCCAGTAGGAATCGAGGGGGCGCCGAGCAGTACTTC,CASRNRGGAEQYF
TRBD1,NA,TRBV24-1,TRBJ1-2,TGTGCCACCAGCCCGGGACAGGTTAACTATGGCTACACCTTC,CATSPGQVNYGYTF
TRBD2,once,TRBV3-1/TRBV3-2,TRBJ2-3,TGTGCCAGCAGCCAAGGGGGACTAGCGGGGGGTCCCACAGATACGCAGTATTTT,CASSQGGLAGGPTDTQYF
NA,once,TRBV10-1,TRBJ1-1,TGCGCCAGCAGTGAGTCCCCGGGAGATGCGAACACTGAAGCTTTCTTT,CASSESPGDANTEAFF
TRBD1,NA,TRBV5-1,TRBJ1-3,TGCGCCAGCACCATCACCGGGGCAGGGGGCTCTGGAAACACCATATATTTT,CASTITGAGGSGNTIYF
TRBD2,NA,TRBV3-1/TRBV3-2,TRBJ2-1,TGTGCCAGCAGGACTAGCGGGGGGCCCTACAATGAGCAGTTCTTC,CASRTSGGPYNEQFF
NA,few,TRBV7-6,TRBJ1-1,TGTGCCAGCAGCTCTCTTCCGGGACACAACACTGAAGCTTTCTTT,CASSSLPGHNTEAFF
NA,NA,TRBV2,TRBJ2-2,TGTGCCAGCAAGTTAAGACATGCACCAACTAACACCGGGGAGCTGTTTTTT,CASKLRHAPTNTGELFF
NA,NA,TRBV5-5,TRBJ2-3,TGTGCCAGCACGTCAGGGGCCCCGACCCCAGATACGCAGTATTTT,CASTSGAPTPDTQYF
NA,NA,TRBV6-2/TRBV6-3,TRBJ1-1,TGTGCCAGCAGTTACTTCATACAATTTGAAGCTTTCTTT,CASSYFIQFEAFF
NA,NA,TRBV12-3/TRBV12-4,TRBJ2-2,TGTGCCAGCAGTTCGAACGTCGGCGGGGAGCTGTTTTTT,CASSSNVGGELFF
TRBD2,NA,TRBV5-6,TRBJ2-1,TGTGCCAGCAGCTTGGGGGCTAGCGGGGTCTACAATGAGCAGTTCTTC,CASSLGASGVYNEQFF
NA,NA,TRBV7-9,TRBJ1-3,TGTGCCAGCAGCGGCCTAACAGGGCTCTCTGGAAACACCATATATTTT,CASSGLTGLSGNTIYF
NA,once,TRBV9,TRBJ1-3,TGTGCCAGCAGCGTAGATGGACTGGCTGGAAACACCATATATTTT,CASSVDGLAGNTIYF
TRBD1,once,TRBV5-1,TRBJ1-1,TGCGCCAGCAGCTCCAGGGGGCGGAACACTGAAGCTTTCTTT,CASSSRGRNTEAFF
NA,NA,TRBV12-3/TRBV12-4,TRBJ2-7,TGTGCCAGCAGTTCACTAACCTGGTACGAGCAGTACTTC,CASSSLTWYEQYF
TRBD2,once,TRBV4-1,TRBJ2-3,TGCGCCAGCAGCCCGGGACTATCGACACAACCGCAGTATTTT,CASSPGLSTQPQYF
TRBD2,NA,TRBV19,TRBJ2-3,TGTGCCAGTAGTATTGGCTGGGCGGGGGAGACAGATACGCAGTATTTT,CASSIGWAGETDTQYF
NA,few,TRBV18,TRBJ2-3,TGTGCCAGCTCACCCAGGGTCCAAGATGATACGCAGTATTTT,CASSPRVQDDTQYF
TRBD2,NA,TRBV14,TRBJ2-1,TGTGCCAGCAGCCCGACCCTTTTAGCGGGGGGTTACAATGAGCAGTTCTTC,CASSPTLLAGGYNEQFF
TRBD1,NA,TRBV14,TRBJ2-5,TGTGCCAGCAGCCGGGGACAGGGCCTACAAGAGACCCAGTACTTC,CASSRGQGLQETQYF
NA,NA,TRBV6-1,TRBJ2-1,TGTGCCAGCAGTGAAGCCTTCGGTGGGGGGGCCTCCTACAATGAGCAGTTCTTC,CASSEAFGGGASYNEQFF
TRBD1,NA,TRBV19,TRBJ1-6,TGTGCCAGTAGTACCAAAACAGGGGGCGCGGGGCCCCTCCACTTT,CASSTKTGGAGPLHF
NA,NA,TRBV11-2,TRBJ2-5,TGTGCCAGCAGCTTGGACAACACTCAGGTGGGGACCCAGTACTTC,CASSLDNTQVGTQYF
TRBD2,few,TRBV9,TRBJ2-1,TGTGCCAGCAGTCCCACAATAGCGGGGGGGGACAATGAGCAGTTCTTC,CASSPTIAGGDNEQFF
NA,NA,TRBV19,TRBJ1-1,TGTGCCAGTAGTATGGACAGAACTAACACTGAAGCTTTCTTT,CASSMDRTNTEAFF
NA,NA,TRBV19,TRBJ1-1,TGTGCCAGTAGTCGGGGTAGGACGGTGAACACTGAAGCTTTCTTT,CASSRGRTVNTEAFF
TRBD2,NA,TRBV19,TRBJ2-7,TGTGCCAGTAGTATAACCCTCACTAGCGGGCGTTCCTACGAGCAGTACTTC,CASSITLTSGRSYEQYF
NA,NA,TRBV5-1,TRBJ1-1,TGCGCCAGCAGCTTGACAGAGAACACTGAAGCTTTCTTT,CASSLTENTEAFF
NA,once,TRBV30,TRBJ1-5,TGTGCCTGGAGTGCCCTTCGAGGGGGTAGTCAGCCCCAGCATTTT,CAWSALRGGSQPQHF
NA,NA,TRBV11-2,TRBJ2-7,TGTGCCAGCAGCTTAGAGAGATCCCCCTACGAGCAGTACTTC,CASSLERSPYEQYF
NA,NA,TRBV7-9,TRBJ2-7,TGTGCCAGCAGCGAACCGTGGGACCGGCCGGGGGACTACGAGCAGTACTTC,CASSEPWDRPGDYEQYF
NA,NA,TRBV9,TRBJ1-1,TGTGCCAGCAGCCTGTCCCCGAACACTGAAGCTTTCTTT,CASSLSPNTEAFF
NA,NA,TRBV10-2,TRBJ1-2,TGCGCCAGCAGTGAGGTAGACTATGGCTACACCTTC,CASSEVDYGYTF
NA,NA,TRBV30,TRBJ1-3,TGTGCCTGGAGTCTTCCCGGGACTGGCTCTGGAAACACCATATATTTT,CAWSLPGTGSGNTIYF
NA,few,TRBV30,TRBJ1-6,TGTGCCTGGAGTGGGATGGGGGGTAGGCATTCACCCCTCCACTTT,CAWSGMGGRHSPLHF
NA,NA,TRBV2,TRBJ2-3,TGTGCCAGCAGTAACCAGGGGTGGGGCACAGATACGCAGTATTTT,CASSNQGWGTDTQYF
NA,NA,TRBV30,TRBJ1-5,TGTGCCTGGAGCGTAGATAGCAATCAGCCCCAGCATTTT,CAWSVDSNQPQHF
NA,few,TRBV9,TRBJ2-1,TGTGCCAGCAGCGTAAGCGAGTCTGCTACTGAGACCTACAATGAGCAGTTCTTC,CASSVSESATETYNEQFF